This TCR beta chain was sequenced during a study of identical twins. Study-wide results and caveats: Conclusions relied on cross-sectional statistical analysis, not following the same donors.

Details on this clonotype: Its antigen is currently unknown.

CDR3 size: 16 residues. V lost 7 bases to trimming and J lost 0 bases, with 16 bases between them. All donors comprised healthy Caucasians. Template switching created a universal primer site, and the cDNA included unique molecular identifiers. MiXCR, run by TCRdb on the 5' RACE reads, gives a single entry per CDR3 protein. The sample holds 750,000 to 950,000 distinct CDR3 sequences, roughly an eighth seen once. In addition, the sample was reused for a study of yellow fever vaccine responses in identical twins. Per that paper: Vaccine T cell responses of twins reportedly seemed partly convergent and partly personalized.

The sample comprised PBMCs. The receptor was derived from a woman aged 18-29 years in good health. V usage is TRBV12-3 or TRBV12-4 and J usage is TRBJ2-1; D call uncertain. CDR3 DNA: TGTGCCAGCATCAGATATGGGTACAGCTCCTACAATGAGCAGTTCTTC. As protein: CASIRYGYSSYNEQFF.